The 2 T cell receptor beta chains given below trace back to one sample, sequenced in a study of regulatory T cells in long-lasting Graves disease. Indicated time point: newly diagnosed GD, antithyroid drugs for less than 3 months. The TCR library was made from RNA extracted from PBMCs. Arm-PCR of CDR3 regions and iRepertoire HTBI primers were used to build TCR beta libraries. Via MiXCR, TCRdb re-called the multiplex PCR reads, giving one row per CDR3 protein. This table holds roughly 380,000 distinct CDR3 sequences, roughly a sixth found once. The sequences come from peripheral blood mononuclear cells (PBMCs), collected at new diagnosis, from a patient treated with antithyroid drugs. The origin of the receptors is a female donor with Graves disease.

As for this clonotype: The junction and the germline gene differ at one end; a read error may be behind it. This chain joins TRBV25-1 and TRBJ1-2, with TRBD1 matching 8 bases. CDR3 size: 17 residues. Germline V gene lookup returns CDR1 MGHDK and CDR2 SYGVNS. CDR3 sequence reads: CASSNPTRAGGIYDYTF. For the CDR3, the DNA is TGTGCCAGCAGTAACCCCACCCGGGCAGGGGGCATCTATGACTACACCTTC.

The gene calls are TRBV6-1 and TRBJ2-3; 11 bases align to TRBD2. Trimming took 7 bases from V and 4 from J; bases not matched to a gene: 10. The germline V gene has CDR1 MNHNS and CDR2 SASEGT. This CDR3 is built from 16 residues. Here the CDR3 reads CASKAGTSGNSDTQYF. DNA of the CDR3: TGTGCCAGCAAGGCCGGGACTAGCGGCAATTCAGATACGCAGTATTTT.